The 26 T cell receptor beta chains reported below all come from one sample, sequenced in a study of PD-1 blockade in mismatch repair-deficient tumors. Repertoires were generated with immunoSEQ multiplex PCR, while TCRdb's copy carries only in-frame clones and drops some. The table includes around 40,000 clones, about four fifths detected once. This material consisted of peripheral blood, taken 4 weeks after starting pembrolizumab. These receptors all come from an adult with mismatch repair-deficient cancer.

The CDR3 bases are TGCGCCAGCAGTCAGCGGGGACTAGCGTGCTACAATGAGCAGTTCTTC. Amino acid sequence: CASSQRGLACYNEQFF. The chain is built from TRBV23-1 and TRBJ2-1; TRBD2 matches 10 bases. TRBV23-1 is placed among ORFs of uncertain function. J gave up 3 bases and V 3 bases, and 5 bases lay outside the gene matches. The CDR3 length is 16 residues.

The chain carries TRBV28 and TRBJ1-2; perhaps TRBD1 as D (6 bases). CDR3 length: 13 amino acids. V was shortened by 3 bases and J by 7 bases, with 12 bases between the two germline ends. The germline CDR1 and CDR2 sequences are MDHEN and SYDVKM. The CDR3 reads CASSFRGSGGYTF. CDR3 nucleotides: TGTGCCAGCAGTTTTAGGGGGTCGGGTGGCTACACCTTC.

The chain has TRBV23-1 and TRBJ2-3; 7 bases match TRBD2. TRBV23-1 is identified as an open reading frame with a role that is uncertain. Trimming at V came to 0 bases and at J to 6 bases, leaving 12 bases not matched to a gene. The CDR3 is made up of 17 amino acids. Here the CDR3 DNA reads TGCGCCAGCAGTCAATCGAGGGCGGGAGCCTCAGTGGATACGCAGTATTTT. Its translation is CASSQSRAGASVDTQYF.

Only a few counts were recorded for this clone. The J gene is TRBJ2-1, the V gene TRBV28, with no clear D. CDR1 MDHEN and CDR2 SYDVKM come from the germline V gene. The CDR3 covers 13 residues. V lost 4 bases to trimming and J lost 6 bases, with 10 bases between them. The CDR3 is CASSSIQSNEQFF. Here the CDR3 DNA reads TGTGCCAGCAGTTCAATACAGTCCAATGAGCAGTTCTTC.

The chain combines TRBV30 with TRBJ1-4, with 7 bases fitting TRBD1. The germline V gene encodes CDR1 GTSNPN and CDR2 SVGIG (reference sequence). The CDR3 consists of 13 residues. The V and J ends lost 1 base and 8 bases, in that order; junction bases with no gene match: 4. CDR3: CAWSDRGAEKLFF. The CDR3, as DNA: TGTGCCTGGAGTGACAGGGGCGCCGAAAAACTGTTTTTT.

V is TRBV18 and J is TRBJ1-1; the D is unclear. V shed 2 bases and J shed 0 bases, with 10 bases lying between them. Germline CDR1 is KGHSH and CDR2 is LQKENI. The CDR3 consists of 15 residues. CDR3 amino acids: CASSPERTMNTEAFF. The CDR3 coding sequence is TGTGCCAGCTCACCAGAGCGAACTATGAACACTGAAGCTTTCTTT. The whole variable domain, filled in from reference TRBV18 and TRBJ1-1, reads NAGVMQNPRHLVRRRGQEARLRCSPMKGHSHVYWYRQLPEEGLKFMVYLQKENIIDESGMPKERFSAEFPKEGPSILRIQQVVRGDSAAYFCASSPERTMNTEAFFGQGTRLTVV.

CDR3 in amino acids: CASSLDSPYEQYF. The CDR3 coding sequence is TGCGCCAGCAGCTTGGACAGCCCCTACGAGCAGTACTTC. This chain connects TRBV5-1 to TRBJ2-7, with D unresolved. Trimming removed 0 bases from V and 2 bases from J, with 6 bases in between. This CDR3 contains 13 residues. CDR1 and CDR2 (germline): SGHRS, YFSETQ.

The chain carries TRBV25-1 and TRBJ2-7; maybe TRBD1 (6 bases). V lost 5 bases and J 3 bases, leaving 8 bases between the germline ends. Per the germline V gene, CDR1 is MGHDK and CDR2 is SYGVNS. CDR3 length: 12 amino acids. CDR3 DNA sequence: TGTGCCAGCAGTCAACAGGGCTACGAGCAGTACTTC. Its translation is CASSQQGYEQYF.

Only one count was recorded for this clone. The chain combines TRBV7-9 with TRBJ2-3, with D uncertain. The ends were cut back, 1 base at V and 2 bases at J, with 10 bases in the middle. CDR3 length: 15 residues. Germline assignment: CDR1 SEHNR and CDR2 FQNEAQ (reference sequence). For the CDR3, the DNA is TGTGCCAGCAGCTTAGGAGTCAGTTCCACAGATACGCAGTATTTT. It yields the protein CASSLGVSSTDTQYF.

The V and J genes are TRBV2 and TRBJ2-7, with a weak D call TRBD2 (6 bases). This CDR3 spans 11 amino acids. The V end lost 8 bases, the J end lost 3 bases, and 8 bases lay between the germline ends. Germline CDR1 and CDR2: SNHLY and FYNNEI. The CDR3 DNA sequence: TGTGCCAGCTTCGGGAGCTACGAGCAGTACTTC. It encodes CASFGSYEQYF. Together with reference TRBV2 and TRBJ2-7, the CDR3 gives the full variable domain: EPEVTQTPSHQVTQMGQEVILRCVPISNHLYFYWYRQILGQKVEFLVSFYNNEISEKSEIFDDQFSVERPDGSNFTLKIRSTKLEDSAMYFCASFGSYEQYFGPGTRLTVT.

The chain is built from TRBV28 and TRBJ1-1; D gene unclear. Germline CDR1 MDHEN, CDR2 SYDVKM. The CDR3 has 10 amino acids. The CDR3 nucleotides are TGTGCTATAATCGGCACTGAAGCTTTCTTT. Translating it yields CAIIGTEAFF.

The chain uses TRBV6-1 and TRBJ2-3; tentative D call: TRBD2 (6 bases). The germline gives CDR1 MNHNS, CDR2 SASEGT. The CDR3 spans 14 residues. The ends were cut back, 3 bases at V and 1 base at J, with 8 bases in the middle. CDR3 in DNA: TGTGCCAGCAGTGATCGGAGGGGCACAGATACGCAGTATTTT. Protein sequence: CASSDRRGTDTQYF.

This clone was recorded once. The gene calls are TRBV5-1 and TRBJ2-1, with a tentative D call TRBD1 (5 bases). From germline, CDR1 is SGHRS and CDR2 YFSETQ. The CDR3 has 15 residues. Between the trimmed V and J ends, which lost 0 bases and 2 bases, there was a span of 9 bases. The CDR3 is CASSLVTRAYNEQFF. The CDR3 nucleotides read TGCGCCAGCAGCTTGGTTACCAGGGCCTACAATGAGCAGTTCTTC. Looking up the rest from reference TRBV5-1 and TRBJ2-1 gives the full variable domain: KAGVTQTPRYLIKTRGQQVTLSCSPISGHRSVSWYQQTPGQGLQFLFEYFSETQRNKGNFPGRFSGRQFSNSRSEMNVSTLELGDSALYLCASSLVTRAYNEQFFGPGTRLTVL.

This clone appeared a few times. The J gene is TRBJ2-4, the V gene TRBV6-5, with D perhaps given as TRBD1 or TRBD2 (5 bases each). Germline values: CDR1 MNHEY, CDR2 SVGAGI. The length of the CDR3 is 15 residues. The germline V and J ends were trimmed by 6 bases and 3 bases, with 15 bases remaining between them. CDR3: CASRGELGLKNIQYF. The CDR3 coding sequence is TGTGCCAGCAGGGGGGAACTAGGCCTCAAAAACATTCAGTACTTC.

As regards this clone: Other DNA sequences in the sample encode the same CDR3. V is TRBV5-1 and J is TRBJ2-5; the D is unclear. Trimming took off 0 bases at V and 1 base at J, with 4 bases between the two ends. The CDR3 covers 13 residues. CDR1 is SGHRS, CDR2 YFSETQ, per germline. CDR3: CASSLGSQETQYF. The CDR3 DNA reads TGCGCCAGCAGCTTGGGGTCCCAAGAGACCCAGTACTTC.

The chain couples TRBV4-3 to TRBJ2-2, with 7 bases fitting TRBD1. After removal of 0 bases from V and 0 bases from J, the junction contained 13 bases not matched to a gene. Germline V gene lookup returns CDR1 LGHNA and CDR2 YSLEER. The CDR3 has 20 amino acids. CDR3: CASSQDGWQGVDANTGELFF. CDR3 nucleotide sequence: TGCGCCAGCAGCCAAGATGGGTGGCAGGGGGTAGATGCGAACACCGGGGAGCTGTTTTTT.

The gene calls are TRBV5-8 and TRBJ2-7; TRBD2 matches at 12 bases. Germline V gives CDR1 SGHTS, CDR2 YDEGEE. Trimming cost V 4 bases and J 7 bases; bases outside gene matches: 6. This CDR3 region has 14 residues. CDR3 DNA sequence: TGTGCCAGCAGCCCTGGAGGACTAGCGGGAGAGCAGTACTTC. Protein product: CASSPGGLAGEQYF. Together with reference TRBV5-8 and TRBJ2-7, the CDR3 gives the full variable domain: EAGVTQSPTHLIKTRGQQATLRCSPISGHTSVYWYQQALGLGLQFLLWYDEGEERNRGNFPPRFSGRQFPNYSSELNVNALELEDSALYLCASSPGGLAGEQYFGPGTRLTVT.

This chain uses TRBV25-1 with TRBJ1-5; maybe TRBD1 (6 bases). The CDR3 contains 14 residues. Trimming pared 6 bases from V and 1 base from J, leaving 10 bases between. Germline CDR1 reads MGHDK; CDR2 reads SYGVNS. The CDR3 spells CASSLGQSNQPQHF. In nucleotides, the CDR3 is TGTGCCAGCAGCCTCGGACAGAGCAATCAGCCCCAGCATTTT.

The V gene is TRBV4-1, the J gene TRBJ1-4; no definite D call. Germline V gene lookup returns CDR1 MGHRA and CDR2 YSYEKL. V was trimmed by 4 bases and J by 0 bases, leaving 3 bases between them. This CDR3 comprises 13 residues. The CDR3 region is CASSRTTNEKLFF. The CDR3, as DNA: TGCGCCAGCAGCCGAACAACTAATGAAAAACTGTTTTTT.

The sample holds one count of this clone. The V call is TRBV5-6, the J call TRBJ2-7; D uncertain. The CDR3 sequence is 13 residues long. Trimming removed 3 bases from V and 3 bases from J, with 10 bases in between. Per germline, CDR1 SGHDT and CDR2 YYEEEE. The CDR3 nucleotides read TGTGCCAGCAGCTACCAGACCGGCTACGAGCAGTACTTC. Protein product: CASSYQTGYEQYF.

As to this clone: The junction departs from germline at one end; a sequencing error may be responsible. The rearrangement links TRBV5-8 to TRBJ1-1; D gene uncertain. The CDR3 is 12 amino acids. Germline loops: CDR1 SGHTS, CDR2 YDEGEE. CDR3: CASSLVLNILIF. The CDR3 region has the DNA TGTGCCAGCAGCCTCGTGCTAAACATCCTAATCTTT.

This clone was seen a single time. The J gene is TRBJ2-3, the V gene TRBV7-9; 9 bases are a match to TRBD2. The CDR3 runs to 17 residues. Unmatched junction bases numbered 10, after V lost 5 bases and J lost 1 base. CDR1 is SEHNR, CDR2 FQNEAQ, per germline (reference sequence). The CDR3 region has the DNA TGTGCCAGCAGCCCAGCCCCACGCGGGAGGGGCACAGATACGCAGTATTTT. It codes for CASSPAPRGRGTDTQYF. Supplemented by reference TRBV7-9 and TRBJ2-3, the full variable domain reads DTGVSQNPRHKITKRGQNVTFRCDPISEHNRLYWYRQTLGQGPEFLTYFQNEAQLEKSRLLSDRFSAERPKGSFSTLEIQRTEQGDSAMYLCASSPAPRGRGTDTQYFGPGTRLTVL.

The chain has TRBV28 and TRBJ2-4, with 8 bases that match TRBD1. Unmatched junction bases numbered 11, after V lost 3 bases and J lost 4 bases. The CDR3 spans 17 residues. Germline V lookup: CDR1 MDHEN, CDR2 SYDVKM. The CDR3 reads CASSFPDRARSKNIQYF. The DNA of the CDR3 is TGTGCCAGCAGTTTTCCGGACAGGGCACGATCTAAAAACATTCAGTACTTC.

The chain has TRBV28 and TRBJ2-7; TRBD1 matches 8 bases. From germline, CDR1 is MDHEN and CDR2 SYDVKM. This CDR3 is 14 amino acids long. The trim removed 5 bases at V and 7 bases at J, leaving 10 bases unmatched. CDR3 in DNA: TGTGCCAGCAGTATGAACAGGGGGTCGGAAGAGCAGTACTTC. Its protein product is CASSMNRGSEEQYF. The whole variable domain, filled in from reference TRBV28 and TRBJ2-7, reads DVKVTQSSRYLVKRTGEKVFLECVQDMDHENMFWYRQDPGLGLRLIYFSYDVKMKEKGDIPEGYSVSREKKERFSLILESASTNQTSMYLCASSMNRGSEEQYFGPGTRLTVT.

J is TRBJ1-5 and V is TRBV6-1; D not resolved. Trimming stripped 4 bases from V and 2 bases from J, with 9 bases between. The CDR3 runs 14 residues. Germline CDR1 is MNHNS and CDR2 is SASEGT. The CDR3 coding sequence is TGTGCCAGCAGTGGGTCGGTAGGCAATCAGCCCCAGCATTTT. It translates to CASSGSVGNQPQHF.

The chain couples TRBV11-2 to TRBJ2-7, with TRBD1 matching 8 bases. The CDR3 loop spans 14 amino acids. Looked up from germline, CDR1 is SGHAT and CDR2 is FQNNGV. The junction had 4 bases not matched to a gene; V was cut back by 1 base and J by 5 bases. The CDR3 DNA reads TGTGCCAGCAGCTTAGGAGACAGGGGCGACGAGCAGTACTTC. This translates into CASSLGDRGDEQYF.